The T cell receptor (beta chain) described here comes from a study of OX40 agonist ivuxolimab in advanced cancers. The V gene's germline CDR1 is SGHRS and CDR2 YFSETQ. The junction had 12 bases not matched to a gene; V was cut back by 3 bases and J by 7 bases. CDR3 size: 17 residues. The method was immunoSEQ multiplex PCR; TCRdb's version includes in-frame clones alone and lacks a portion of them. Here the sample spans about 70,000 clones, roughly 89% being singletons. The rearrangement links TRBV5-1 to TRBJ1-6; 8 nucleotides match TRBD1. The receptor comes from an adult with an advanced solid tumor such as melanoma, head and neck, liver or kidney cancer. The source was CD4+ or CD8+ T cells sorted from blood, collected in a trial of the OX40 agonist ivuxolimab. CDR3 amino acids: CASSWGPWTGRNSPLHF. CDR3 nucleotide sequence: TGCGCCAGCAGCTGGGGCCCGTGGACAGGGCGCAATTCACCCCTCCACTTT.